This entry lists 4 T cell receptor beta chains sequenced from one sample in a study of vaccination and CD4 T cells after COVID-19. The antigens these receptors bind are not known. Cultured CD4+ T-cell DNA underwent Oncomine TCR Beta short-read sequencing. One entry per CDR3 protein results from TCRdb running MiXCR on the PCR reads. The sample records more than 9,500 distinct CDR3 sequences, 60% being singletons. Treatment meaning: roughly 10-day PBMC culture with coronavirus spike peptide pools or control peptides (ViraFEST assay). The source material was CD4+ T cells from blood, cultured in vitro. These receptors were obtained from a human donor who had recovered from COVID-19.

The rearrangement uses TRBV20-1 and TRBJ2-4; perhaps TRBD1 as D (5 bases). CDR1 is DFQATT and CDR2 is SNEGSKA in the germline V gene (reference sequence). CDR3 length: 12 residues. With 6 bases removed from V and 8 bases from J, the gap between germline ends came to 14 bases. The CDR3 nucleotides are TGCAGTGCCCCTCCCAGGGCGGACATTCAGTACTTC. Protein: CSAPPRADIQYF.

This clonotype was recorded a few times. This sequence joins TRBV27 and TRBJ2-7; 7 bases match TRBD2. The CDR3 loop spans 14 amino acids. Looked up from germline, CDR1 is MNHEY and CDR2 is SMNVEV (reference sequence). J gave up 7 bases and V 3 bases, and 9 bases lay outside the gene matches. CDR3 bases: TGTGCCAGCAGTTTTAGTCTAGCGGCGGGTGAGCAGTACTTC. Protein sequence: CASSFSLAAGEQYF.

The rearrangement joins TRBV7-6 to TRBJ2-1, with 7 bases that match TRBD1. The CDR3 totals 15 residues. Losses at the gene ends were 1 base for V and 4 bases for J; bases not matched to a gene: 4. Germline V lookup: CDR1 SGHVS, CDR2 FNYEAQ. CDR3 region: CASSLDRTGYNEQFF. DNA for the CDR3: TGTGCCAGCAGCTTAGACCGGACAGGTTACAATGAGCAGTTCTTC.

This clonotype has just a few counts. The chain carries TRBV20-1 and TRBJ1-6; D is unclear. Trimming cost V 0 bases and J 6 bases, with 12 bases left between them. Germline lookup yields CDR1 DFQATT and CDR2 SNEGSKA (reference sequence). The CDR3 consists of 15 residues. CDR3 bases: TGCAGTGCTAGAGATATCCAATTATCTAATTCACCCCTCCACTTT. Protein product: CSARDIQLSNSPLHF.